The T cell receptor beta chain described here comes from a study of T-cell memory formation after mild COVID-19. The wider study: Clusters of TCRs were largely donor specific.

It was 5'RACE with constant-segment primers that produced the TCR alpha and TCR beta cDNA libraries, which carried sample barcodes and UMIs. TCRdb redid the calling of the 5' RACE reads with MiXCR, one entry per CDR3 protein. The table lists around 200,000 distinct CDR3 sequences, about a sixth of them singletons. CDR3 length equals 14 residues. V was cut by 4 bases and J by 7 bases, with 14 bases left in between. Germline CDR1 and CDR2: LGHDT and YNNKEL (reference sequence). Findings of the study overall: Mainly CM and EM harbored the contracting CD4+ clones; mainly EMRA harbored the CD8+ ones.

This clonotype has a handful of counts. The antigen remains unidentified. The chain combines TRBV3-1 with TRBJ2-1; D perhaps matches TRBD2 (6 bases). The sequencing input was PBMCs or a T cell subset sorted from them (not recorded which). The TCR originated in an adult woman who had mild COVID-19 (a few samples of this study predate the infection). Cell type and time point are not known. The CDR3 is CASSRTGRRNEQFF. Here the CDR3 DNA reads TGTGCCAGCAGCCGTACGGGGAGGCGAAATGAGCAGTTCTTC.